This T cell receptor beta chain appears in the sequencing data of a study of beta chain features in type 1 diabetes. Expressed TCRB transcripts were sequenced because the isolated RNA had all been reverse transcribed beforehand. An average roughly 3.5 million reads came from naive, central memory and regulatory T cell samples. TCRdb's table, derived via immunoSEQ multiplex PCR, lists solely in-frame clones and lacks some. The sample shows hundreds of thousands of clones, approximately 31% of them seen only once. Germline CDR1 reads SEHNR; CDR2 reads FQNEAQ (reference sequence). V was shortened by 0 bases and J by 6 bases, with 13 bases between the two germline ends. The CDR3 sequence is 15 residues long. A sort by CD45RO/CCR7/CD25/CD127/CD95/CD27 yielded CD4+ naive, central memory, regulatory and stem cell-like memory cells. Each population that was sorted was more than 95% pure.

The source is a man aged 18 to 29 in good health. The V call is TRBV7-9, the J call TRBJ2-3; weak D call: TRBD2 (6 bases). Sample: naive CD4+ T cells from blood. The CDR3 reads CASSLAFGSVDTQYF. The CDR3 coding sequence is TGTGCCAGCAGCTTAGCCTTCGGGAGCGTCGATACGCAGTATTTT.